What follows is one TCR beta chain and its context. CDR3 length: 14 residues. V was shortened by 6 bases and J by 2 bases, with 15 bases between the two germline ends. The germline V gene encodes CDR1 DFQATT and CDR2 SNEGSKA (reference sequence). This sample was taken from a study of response to subunit inactivated influenza vaccine. Each CDR3 protein gets one entry after TCRdb re-called the RT-PCR reads with MiXCR. This table has about 480,000 distinct CDR3 sequences, approximately 24% appearing once. The chain has TRBV20-1 and TRBJ2-3; D is possibly TRBD2 (6 bases). Material: CD4+ T cells sorted from PBMCs, obtained 5 to 6 days after vaccination. The TCR comes from a man between 50 and 59 years old who received an inactivated influenza vaccine. The CDR3 loop reads CSATPGLITDTQYF. In DNA form, the CDR3 reads TGCAGTGCAACTCCCGGACTAATCACAGATACGCAGTATTTT.